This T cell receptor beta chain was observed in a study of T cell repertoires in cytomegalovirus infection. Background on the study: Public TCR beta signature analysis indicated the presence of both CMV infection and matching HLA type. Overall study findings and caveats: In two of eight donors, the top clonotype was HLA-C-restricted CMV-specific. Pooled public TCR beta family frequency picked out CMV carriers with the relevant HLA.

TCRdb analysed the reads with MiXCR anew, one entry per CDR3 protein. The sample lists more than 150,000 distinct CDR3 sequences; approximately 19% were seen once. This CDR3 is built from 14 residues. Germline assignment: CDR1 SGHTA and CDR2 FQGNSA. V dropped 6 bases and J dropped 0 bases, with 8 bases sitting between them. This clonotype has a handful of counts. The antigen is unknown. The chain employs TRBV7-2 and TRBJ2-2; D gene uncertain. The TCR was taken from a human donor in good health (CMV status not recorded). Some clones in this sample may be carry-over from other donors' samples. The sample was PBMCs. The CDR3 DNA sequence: TGTGCCAGCAGGCTAGGGTCGAACACCGGGGAGCTGTTTTTT. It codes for CASRLGSNTGELFF.